A single sample is the source of the 29 T cell receptor beta chains below, sequenced in a study of identical twins. Using its own MiXCR run on the 5' RACE reads, TCRdb lists one record per CDR3 protein. The sample holds 450,000 to 500,000 distinct CDR3 sequences, 13% to 15% seen once. This sample also belongs to another study, concerning yellow fever vaccine responses in identical twins.

The specimen was CD4+ T cells sorted from blood. Receptor source: a woman under 30 in good health.

This clonotype was recorded a few times. The chain carries TRBV3-1 and TRBJ1-1; TRBD1 is a possible D gene (5 bases). The germline CDR1 and CDR2 sequences are LGHDT and YNNKEL (reference sequence). The length of the CDR3 is 16 residues. V was trimmed by 0 bases and J by 8 bases, leaving 19 bases between them. The CDR3 is CASSQDGVMGPKEAFF. In nucleotides, the CDR3 is TGTGCCAGCAGCCAAGATGGGGTAATGGGACCTAAAGAAGCTTTCTTT.

The chain links TRBV27 to TRBJ1-1; 9 bases are shared with TRBD1. V shed 0 bases and J 0 bases; nucleotides not matched to a gene: 14. The CDR3 covers 20 residues. Germline values: CDR1 MNHEY, CDR2 SMNVEV (reference sequence). CDR3 sequence: CASSLSSGGTGSALNTEAFF. In nucleotides, the CDR3 is TGTGCCAGCAGTTTATCGAGTGGGGGGACAGGGTCCGCCCTGAACACTGAAGCTTTCTTT.

The J gene is TRBJ1-5, the V gene TRBV20-1; maybe TRBD1 (5 bases). CDR3 length: 14 amino acids. Trimming shortened V by 3 bases and J by 0 bases, and 9 bases separated the two germline ends. Germline values: CDR1 DFQATT, CDR2 SNEGSKA (reference sequence). CDR3 protein: CSARWGGSNQPQHF. The CDR3 nucleotides are TGCAGTGCTAGGTGGGGGGGTAGCAATCAGCCCCAGCATTTT.

The CDR3, as DNA: TGTGCCAGCAGCCCCTACCCCAGGGGGACTAGCGGGAACCCCTACGAGCAGTACTTC. This translates into CASSPYPRGTSGNPYEQYF. The rearrangement joins TRBV11-1 to TRBJ2-7; 13 bases match TRBD2. J gave up 2 bases and V 5 bases, and 15 bases lay outside the gene matches. Germline V gene sequence: CDR1 SGHAT, CDR2 FQDESV (reference sequence). CDR3 length: 19 residues.

This chain joins TRBV6-1 and TRBJ2-2; D ambiguous. Germline values: CDR1 MNHNS, CDR2 SASEGT. The CDR3 is 14 residues long. Trimming left V 2 bases short and J 6 bases short, with 10 bases between. The CDR3 coding sequence is TGTGCCAGCAGTGAACTTTTTTTGGCCGGGGAGCTGTTTTTT. This sequence encodes CASSELFLAGELFF.

J is TRBJ2-7 and V is TRBV6-2 or TRBV6-3, with TRBD1 as a possible D gene (6 bases). Germline V gives CDR1 MNHEY, CDR2 SVGEGT. Trimming stripped 5 bases from V and 5 bases from J, with 13 bases between. The CDR3 runs 13 residues. CDR3 in amino acids: CASSRGQFDEQYF. CDR3 nucleotide sequence: TGTGCCAGCAGTCGCGGACAGTTCGACGAGCAGTACTTC.

This clonotype turned up a few times. The chain combines TRBV20-1 with TRBJ1-2; 7 nucleotides agree with TRBD1. Per the germline V gene, CDR1 is DFQATT and CDR2 is SNEGSKA (reference sequence). The CDR3 loop spans 15 amino acids. V lost 3 bases and J lost 4; bases outside the gene matches: 11. For the CDR3, the DNA is TGCAGTGCTAGGCCCAAAACAGGGGCAGCCTATGGCTACACCTTC. Its translation: CSARPKTGAAYGYTF.

This clonotype was found a few times. The junction differs from germline at one of its ends, possibly a read error. V usage is TRBV7-6 and J usage is TRBJ2-3; D possibly corresponds to TRBD1 (6 bases). Germline values: CDR1 SGHVS, CDR2 FNYEAQ. The CDR3 covers 17 residues. The DNA for the CDR3 is TGTGCCAGCAGGTTAGCGTACAGGGAAATCTCCACAGATACGCAGTATTTT. It specifies CASRLAYREISTDTQYF.

This clonotype was seen more than once but under ten times. The chain uses TRBV3-1 and TRBJ2-1; 7 bases are a match to TRBD1. Germline lookup yields CDR1 LGHDT and CDR2 YNNKEL (reference sequence). Trimming at V came to 4 bases and at J to 7 bases, leaving 13 bases not matched to a gene. This CDR3 comprises 16 residues. This CDR3 is CASSRKQGKGVNEQFF. The CDR3 DNA is TGTGCCAGCAGCCGTAAACAGGGGAAGGGAGTGAATGAGCAGTTCTTC.

This rearrangement joins TRBV18 to TRBJ2-1; no reliable D call. The CDR3 totals 15 residues. CDR1 is KGHSH, CDR2 LQKENI, per germline. V was trimmed by 2 bases and J by 0 bases, leaving 8 bases between them. The CDR3 loop is CASSPRQSSYNEQFF. The CDR3 DNA reads TGTGCCAGCTCACCAAGGCAGAGCTCCTACAATGAGCAGTTCTTC.

This clonotype has only a few counts. The chain couples TRBV29-1 to TRBJ1-1; D is possibly TRBD1 (6 bases). This CDR3 comprises 10 residues. The germline V and J ends were trimmed by 4 bases and 11 bases, with 11 bases remaining between them. Germline CDR1 reads SQVTM; CDR2 reads ANQGSEA. CDR3 in amino acids: CSVAGVRAFF. The CDR3 DNA reads TGCAGCGTTGCAGGGGTGCGGGCTTTCTTT.

This clonotype appeared a few times. The chain uses TRBV7-2 and TRBJ2-1; tentatively, D is TRBD2 (5 bases). V was trimmed by 4 bases and J by 5 bases, leaving 18 bases between them. The germline V gene encodes CDR1 SGHTA and CDR2 FQGNSA. The CDR3 consists of 16 residues. The CDR3 sequence: CASSSLGETLHNEQFF. In DNA form, the CDR3 reads TGTGCCAGCAGCTCGCTCGGGGAGACCCTCCACAATGAGCAGTTCTTC.

The sample holds a few counts of this clonotype. The chain combines TRBV5-1 with TRBJ2-1; 9 positions match TRBD2. The CDR3 loop spans 13 amino acids. Germline V gene sequence: CDR1 SGHRS, CDR2 YFSETQ. The V and J ends lost 6 bases and 9 bases, in that order; junction bases with no gene match: 7. For the CDR3, the DNA is TGCGCCAGCAAGGCGGGAGGGCCAGGTGAGCAGTTCTTC. Protein product: CASKAGGPGEQFF.

This clonotype showed up just once. The chain has TRBV5-1 and TRBJ2-3; 8 bases line up with TRBD2. Germline V CDR1 and CDR2: SGHRS, YFSETQ. CDR3 length equals 15 residues. Trimming at V came to 0 bases and at J to 5 bases, leaving 5 bases not matched to a gene. CDR3 loop: CASSLGQRGLDTQYF. The CDR3 coding sequence is TGCGCCAGCAGCTTGGGGCAGCGGGGGTTAGATACGCAGTATTTT.

This clonotype came up a few times. The V call is TRBV7-2, the J call TRBJ2-3; D is unresolved. The CDR3 covers 12 residues. Germline V gene sequence: CDR1 SGHTA, CDR2 FQGNSA. With 8 bases removed from V and 4 bases from J, the gap between germline ends came to 10 bases. The CDR3 region has the DNA TGTGCCAGCGCCCTCGGAGCAGATACGCAGTATTTT. Its protein product is CASALGADTQYF.

This clonotype turned up a few times. The chain couples TRBV24-1 to TRBJ2-1; 10 bases line up with TRBD1. CDR3 length: 14 residues. The germline V gene encodes CDR1 KGHDR and CDR2 SFDVKD. V dropped 6 bases and J dropped 6; count of bases not matched to a gene: 4. CDR3 residues: CATSLTGGTNEQFF. CDR3 DNA sequence: TGTGCCACCAGTTTGACAGGGGGCACCAATGAGCAGTTCTTC.

This clonotype was counted only a few times. This rearrangement joins TRBV29-1 to TRBJ1-3; no clear D. CDR1 is SQVTM, CDR2 ANQGSEA, per germline. This CDR3 region has 10 residues. The V end lost 7 bases, the J end lost 9 bases, and 10 bases lay between the germline ends. This CDR3 is CSEVCGTIYF. In DNA form, the CDR3 reads TGCAGCGAAGTCTGTGGCACCATATATTTT. Variable domain in full (rest from reference TRBV29-1 and TRBJ1-3): SAVISQKPSRDICQRGTSLTIQCQVDSQVTMMFWYRQQPGQSLTLIATANQGSEATYESGFVIDKFPISRPNLTFSTLTVSNMSPEDSSIYLCSEVCGTIYFGEGSWLTVV.

The rearrangement links TRBV2 to TRBJ1-6; maybe TRBD1 (6 bases). V lost 6 bases and J lost 8, with 17 bases in between. Per the germline V gene, CDR1 is SNHLY and CDR2 is FYNNEI. The length of the CDR3 is 15 residues. CDR3 DNA sequence: TGTGCCAGCAGAGCTCCTACAGGGTCATATTCACCCCTCCACTTT. Translation gives CASRAPTGSYSPLHF.

The chain couples TRBV10-2 to TRBJ2-1; D is perhaps TRBD1 or TRBD2 (7 bases each). Trimming left V 3 bases short and J 9 bases short, with 18 bases between. In germline, CDR1 is WSHSY, CDR2 SAAADI. The CDR3 totals 15 residues. The CDR3 sequence is CASSDPGRGGSEQFF. The CDR3 DNA follows: TGCGCCAGCAGTGACCCTGGCAGGGGGGGGAGTGAGCAGTTCTTC.

The genes are TRBV7-9 and TRBJ1-6; D unresolved. Germline loops: CDR1 SEHNR, CDR2 FQNEAQ (reference sequence). V lost 1 base and J lost 18, with 16 bases in between. CDR3 length equals 13 residues. The CDR3 nucleotides are TGTGCCAGCAGCTTAGACTGGCAATCCCGTTACCACTTT. Residues: CASSLDWQSRYHF.

This chain uses TRBV10-3 with TRBJ2-7; D possibly uses TRBD1 or TRBD2 (5 bases each). V shed 6 bases and J shed 0 bases, with 15 bases lying between them. The length of the CDR3 is 15 residues. In germline, CDR1 is ENHRY, CDR2 SYGVKD. CDR3 nucleotide sequence: TGTGCCATCAGCCCCGGGACGGCGAGCTCCTACGAGCAGTACTTC. Protein: CAISPGTASSYEQYF.

The V gene is TRBV12-3 or TRBV12-4, the J gene TRBJ2-1, with 8 nucleotides matching TRBD1. Unmatched junction bases numbered 18, after V lost 5 bases and J lost 0 bases. The length of the CDR3 is 20 residues. The CDR3 nucleotides read TGTGCCAGCAGTCCCAGGGGGCTGACGGCGGGCGCCAGCTCCTACAATGAGCAGTTCTTC. Protein: CASSPRGLTAGASSYNEQFF.

The V and J genes are TRBV5-1 and TRBJ2-3, with D perhaps TRBD2 (5 bases). V lost 0 bases, J lost 2 bases, and 13 bases lay in between. The germline CDR1 and CDR2 sequences are SGHRS and YFSETQ. This CDR3 is built from 16 residues. Written as DNA, the CDR3 is TGCGCCAGCAGCTTGGGGACGGGGTCTCCCACAGATACGCAGTATTTT. Protein: CASSLGTGSPTDTQYF.

This rearrangement joins TRBV15 to TRBJ1-2; no reliable D call. V was cut by 0 bases and J by 8 bases, with 16 bases left in between. CDR1 LNHNV and CDR2 YYDKDF come from the germline V gene (reference sequence). This CDR3 is 15 amino acids long. The CDR3: CATSRDLTRRGGYTF. The CDR3 DNA is TGTGCCACCAGCAGAGATTTAACCCGGCGTGGAGGCTACACCTTC.

The chain combines TRBV9 with TRBJ1-6; D call uncertain. This CDR3 is built from 15 residues. Trimming took off 0 bases at V and 6 bases at J, with 10 bases between the two ends. Germline V CDR1 and CDR2: SGDLS, YYNGEE. CDR3 coding DNA: TGTGCCAGCAGCGTAGTTTCCGCTCCTAATTCACCCCTCCACTTT. This sequence encodes CASSVVSAPNSPLHF.

This clonotype turned up a few times. This chain joins TRBV5-1 and TRBJ2-6; perhaps TRBD2 as D (5 bases). Germline V CDR1 and CDR2: SGHRS, YFSETQ. The CDR3 length is 15 residues. V was clipped by 2 bases and J by 4 bases, with 10 bases between them. The DNA of the CDR3 is TGCGCCAGCAGCTTCGAGGGTTTGGGGGCCAACGTCCTGACTTTC. This translates into CASSFEGLGANVLTF.

This clonotype was seen a handful of times. The chain uses TRBV12-3 or TRBV12-4 and TRBJ1-5; D call uncertain. V was clipped by 1 base and J by 2 bases, with 9 bases between them. The CDR3 runs to 15 residues. For the CDR3, the DNA is TGTGCCAGCAGTTTAGGCTTTCAGGGCAATCAGCCCCAGCATTTT. It is translated as CASSLGFQGNQPQHF.

The chain couples TRBV18 to TRBJ2-7; D is perhaps TRBD1 (6 bases). Germline lookup yields CDR1 KGHSH and CDR2 LQKENI. V was shortened by 4 bases and J by 1 base, with 14 bases between the two germline ends. This CDR3 region has 15 residues. CDR3 region: CASSQAGDISYEQYF. CDR3 nucleotide sequence: TGTGCCAGCTCACAGGCAGGGGACATATCCTACGAGCAGTACTTC.

This clonotype has a count of ten or more. This rearrangement joins TRBV12-3 or TRBV12-4 to TRBJ2-1, with D perhaps TRBD1 (7 bases). With 6 bases removed from V and 4 bases from J, the gap between germline ends came to 16 bases. The CDR3 totals 15 residues. The CDR3 nucleotides read TGTGCCAGCAGGTACCCAGGGGGGCCATACAATGAGCAGTTCTTC. The encoded protein is CASRYPGGPYNEQFF.